The clone carrying this T cell receptor (beta chain) was detected only once. Its antigen is as yet unknown. CDR3 length equals 12 residues. Trimming removed 7 bases at V and 5 bases at J, with 14 bases between. CDR1 is SQVTM and CDR2 is ANQGSEA in the germline V gene. Samples derive from patients with active juvenile idiopathic arthritis. Some clones are missing from TCRdb's copy, which holds only in-frame ones; the method was immunoSEQ multiplex PCR. The sample includes more than 30,000 clones, 90% to 95% of them seen just once. This sample was taken from a study of circulating and synovial CD4+ cells in juvenile arthritis. General observations from the study: These repertoires were less diverse than bulk blood CD4 repertoires. Traditional Vbeta family usage analysis missed the pathogenic-like versus bulk difference.

The rearrangement joins TRBV29-1 to TRBJ2-5; perhaps TRBD2 as D (5 bases). Sequenced sample: CD4+ T cells from blood. The TCR was taken from a human donor with juvenile idiopathic arthritis. The CDR3 sequence: CSAMVWRETQYF. For the CDR3, the DNA is TGCAGCGCAATGGTTTGGAGGGAGACCCAGTACTTC.